One T cell receptor beta chain is described in this entry. Its antigen is undetermined. TCRdb keeps only in-frame clones here, not all; method: immunoSEQ multiplex PCR. The sample has 50,000 to 70,000 clones; around 89% are singletons. This record comes from a study of OX40 agonist ivuxolimab in advanced cancers. Overall study: Three patients showed partial responses: one hepatocellular carcinoma and two cutaneous melanoma cases. The study's findings and limits: Clonal expansion was among the lowest in partial responders at 0.1-3.0 mg/kg, especially CD8+.

The germline CDR1 and CDR2 sequences are LNHNV and YYDKDF (reference sequence). The ends were cut back, 0 bases at V and 8 bases at J, with 6 bases in the middle. CDR3 length equals 12 residues. The specimen comprised CD4+ or CD8+ T cells sorted from blood, sampled in a trial of the OX40 agonist ivuxolimab. The genes are TRBV15 and TRBJ2-3; unclear D gene. This receptor was taken from an adult with an advanced solid tumor such as melanoma, head and neck, liver or kidney cancer. Written as DNA, the CDR3 is TGTGCCACCAGCAGAGATCGGGTTACGCAGTATTTT. Protein sequence: CATSRDRVTQYF.